A single sample gave rise to the 16 T cell receptor beta chains below, sequenced in a study of T-cell memory formation after mild COVID-19. Using its own MiXCR run on the 5' RACE reads, TCRdb lists one record per CDR3 protein. Of around 250,000 distinct CDR3 sequences listed, more than 8% are singletons. Sequencing used PBMCs or a T cell subset sorted from them (not recorded which). The receptors originated from a young man who had mild COVID-19 (a few samples of this study predate the infection). Cell type and time point are not known.

This clonotype showed up just a few times. A much larger clone is a single base away; this may be a read error. This chain links TRBV6-5 with TRBJ1-2, with D perhaps matching TRBD1 (5 bases). CDR1 is MNHEY and CDR2 is SVGAGI in the germline V gene. The V end was cut by 4 bases, the J end by 4 bases, with 10 bases between. The CDR3 loop spans 13 amino acids. The CDR3 DNA reads as TGTGCCAGCAGTTGGGGGGAAGGCTATGGCTACACCTTC. This encodes CASSWGEGYGYTF.

In this sample, this clonotype turned up a few times. This rearrangement joins TRBV24-1 to TRBJ1-1; a weak D match, TRBD1 (5 bases). V was shortened by 3 bases and J by 0 bases, with 19 bases between the two germline ends. Germline V gene lookup returns CDR1 KGHDR and CDR2 SFDVKD. CDR3 length: 18 amino acids. The CDR3, as DNA: TGTGCCACCAGTGATCGGACATCAGGGCGGACCATGAACACTGAAGCTTTCTTT. Translating it yields CATSDRTSGRTMNTEAFF.

The rearrangement links TRBV15 to TRBJ1-5; D gene unclear. Germline V gene lookup returns CDR1 LNHNV and CDR2 YYDKDF (reference sequence). The CDR3 extends over 14 amino acids. The V end lost 3 bases, the J end lost 0 bases, and 6 bases lay between the germline ends. CDR3 region: CATSRGDSNQPQHF. The CDR3 region has the DNA TGTGCCACCAGCAGGGGAGATAGCAATCAGCCCCAGCATTTT.

The chain uses TRBV20-1 and TRBJ1-2; maybe TRBD1 (5 bases). V lost 3 bases, J lost 8 bases, and 19 bases lay in between. Germline V gene data show CDR1 as DFQATT and CDR2 as SNEGSKA (reference sequence). The CDR3 is 14 residues long. CDR3 in amino acids: CSASKRGTGGGYTF. DNA for the CDR3: TGCAGTGCTAGTAAACGGGGAACAGGAGGAGGCTACACCTTC.

This clonotype was recorded at least ten times. CDR3 DNA sequence: TGTGCCATCAGTGGCCCCCAGGGAGGGGTCTACGAGCAGTACTTC. It encodes CAISGPQGGVYEQYF. The chain joins TRBV10-3 to TRBJ2-7; TRBD2 matches at 7 bases. The germline gives CDR1 ENHRY, CDR2 SYGVKD. The trim removed 4 bases at V and 3 bases at J, leaving 9 bases unmatched. This CDR3 contains 15 residues.

This clonotype was counted ten times or more. This chain connects TRBV18 to TRBJ1-5, with TRBD1 as a possible D gene (5 bases). This CDR3 comprises 12 residues. CDR1 KGHSH and CDR2 LQKENI come from the germline V gene. Between the trimmed V and J ends, which lost 8 bases and 6 bases, there was a span of 11 bases. DNA for the CDR3: TGTGCCAGCAGCCCCGGGGGTCAGCCCCAGCATTTT. As protein: CASSPGGQPQHF.

This clonotype was found many times. The chain carries TRBV12-3 or TRBV12-4 and TRBJ1-5; TRBD1 matches 7 bases. The trim removed 6 bases at V and 7 bases at J, leaving 12 bases unmatched. This CDR3 comprises 15 residues. CDR3 nucleotide sequence: TGTGCCAGCAGACCACAGGGGTTGATAGGACAGCCCCAGCATTTT. It specifies CASRPQGLIGQPQHF.

About this clonotype itself: One junction end does not reproduce the germline sequence, and a read error may be involved. J is TRBJ1-2 and V is TRBV7-9; D not resolved. Looked up from germline, CDR1 is SEHNR and CDR2 is FQNEAQ (reference sequence). The CDR3 runs 16 residues. CDR3 amino acids: CASRLGGSENSYGYTF. The CDR3 coding sequence is TGTGCCAGCAGATTAGGAGGGTCTGAAAATTCGTATGGCTACACCTTC.

The genes are TRBV15 and TRBJ2-5, with TRBD1 matching 7 bases. The V gene end was trimmed by 2 bases and the J gene end by 5 bases; junction bases not matched to a gene: 5. CDR1 is LNHNV and CDR2 is YYDKDF in the germline V gene (reference sequence). The CDR3 covers 14 residues. In nucleotides, the CDR3 is TGTGCCACCAGCAGAACGACAGGGCGGGAGACCCAGTACTTC. This codes for CATSRTTGRETQYF.

This chain connects TRBV18 to TRBJ1-1, with D perhaps matching TRBD1 (5 bases). CDR1 is KGHSH and CDR2 is LQKENI in the germline V gene. CDR3 length equals 13 residues. The V and J ends lost 3 bases and 7 bases respectively, with 12 bases between them. The CDR3 region is CASSPDRGVEAFF. The CDR3 coding sequence is TGTGCCAGCTCACCTGATCGAGGGGTTGAAGCTTTCTTT.

This clonotype was seen at least ten times. The rearrangement joins TRBV24-1 to TRBJ2-1, with 9 bases lining up with TRBD2. V lost 0 bases to trimming and J lost 9 bases; unmatched junction nucleotides: 14. The CDR3 is 18 amino acids. Germline CDR1 KGHDR, CDR2 SFDVKD. This CDR3 reads CATSDLYSGTSNHGEQFF. The CDR3 DNA reads TGTGCCACCAGTGATTTGTACTCCGGGACTAGCAATCACGGTGAGCAGTTCTTC.

Many counts were recorded for this clonotype. The DNA for the CDR3 is TGTGCCAGCAGTTACTCGGCCCCTAGCGGGGTATACAATGAGCAGTTCTTC. Translated: CASSYSAPSGVYNEQFF. V and J are TRBV6-2 or TRBV6-3 and TRBJ2-1; 9 bases are a match to TRBD2. The CDR3 loop spans 17 amino acids. The V gene's germline CDR1 is MNHEY and CDR2 SVGEGT. The V gene end was trimmed by 0 bases and the J gene end by 4 bases; junction bases not matched to a gene: 7.

This chain connects TRBV6-6 to TRBJ1-5; 7 bases are a match to TRBD1. V dropped 5 bases and J dropped 6; count of bases not matched to a gene: 10. Germline V gene sequence: CDR1 MNHNY, CDR2 SVGAGI (reference sequence). This CDR3 is 15 amino acids long. In nucleotides, the CDR3 is TGTGCCAGCAGTAGACAGGGTATAGGGAGTCAGCCCCAGCATTTT. This encodes CASSRQGIGSQPQHF.

This clonotype has only a few counts. At one end the junction does not follow the germline gene, possibly because of a read error. The J gene is TRBJ2-4, the V gene TRBV7-7; 9 nucleotides match TRBD1. The germline CDR1 and CDR2 sequences are SSHAT and FNYEAQ (reference sequence). This CDR3 spans 13 amino acids. The CDR3 nucleotides read TGTGCTAGCAGCGCCGGGACAGGGAACATTCAGTACTTC. Protein: CASSAGTGNIQYF.

V is TRBV20-1 and J is TRBJ1-1, with D uncertain. Germline V gene data show CDR1 as DFQATT and CDR2 as SNEGSKA (reference sequence). The CDR3 is 11 residues long. DNA of the CDR3: TGCAGCGTTCTTGAGTGGCCTGAAGCTTTCTTT. This codes for CSVLEWPEAFF.

The chain recombines TRBV5-1 with TRBJ2-7; 14 positions match TRBD2. Germline CDR1 is SGHRS and CDR2 is YFSETQ. This CDR3 region has 16 residues. V was clipped by 4 bases and J by 4 bases; unmatched bases: 7. The CDR3 protein is CASSHGLAGGPYEQYF. In DNA, the CDR3 is TGCGCCAGCAGCCACGGACTAGCGGGGGGTCCATACGAGCAGTACTTC.